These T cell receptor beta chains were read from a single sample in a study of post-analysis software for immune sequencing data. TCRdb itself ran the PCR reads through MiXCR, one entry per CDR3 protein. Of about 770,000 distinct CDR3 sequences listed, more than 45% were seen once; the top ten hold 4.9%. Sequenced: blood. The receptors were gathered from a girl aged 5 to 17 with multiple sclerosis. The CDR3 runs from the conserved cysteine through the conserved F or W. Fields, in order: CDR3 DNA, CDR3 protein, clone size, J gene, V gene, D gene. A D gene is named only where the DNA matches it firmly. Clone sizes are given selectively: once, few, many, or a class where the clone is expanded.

CDR3 DNA: TGCAGTGCGGCGGGACTAGCGGGTTACAATGAGCAGTACTTC
CDR3 protein: CSAAGLAGYNEQYF
clone size: NA
J gene: TRBJ2-7
V gene: TRBV20-1
D gene: TRBD2

CDR3 DNA: TGTGCCAGCAGAGCGGGACTAGCGGGAGGTTACAATGAGCAGTTCTTC
CDR3 protein: CASRAGLAGGYNEQFF
clone size: NA
J gene: TRBJ2-1
V gene: TRBV5-5
D gene: TRBD2

CDR3 DNA: TGTGCCAGCAGTTTTAACTTGGAGTACGAGCAGTACTTC
CDR3 protein: CASSFNLEYEQYF
clone size: NA
J gene: TRBJ2-7
V gene: TRBV12-3/TRBV12-4
D gene: NA

CDR3 DNA: TGTGCCAGCAGCCCCAGGGGAGCGGGTCCTAAAAAACTGTTTTTT
CDR3 protein: CASSPRGAGPKKLFF
clone size: NA
J gene: TRBJ1-4
V gene: TRBV2
D gene: NA

CDR3 DNA: TGTGCCAGCAGTTTTTACAGGGGAAGCAATCAGCCCCAGCATTTT
CDR3 protein: CASSFYRGSNQPQHF
clone size: NA
J gene: TRBJ1-5
V gene: TRBV12-3/TRBV12-4
D gene: TRBD1

CDR3 DNA: TGTGCCACCAGTGATTTGTTTGGGCACGAGCAGTACTTC
CDR3 protein: CATSDLFGHEQYF
clone size: few
J gene: TRBJ2-7
V gene: TRBV24-1
D gene: NA

CDR3 DNA: TGCGCCAGCAGCTTGGCTGGGGATGGATCACCCCTCCACTTT
CDR3 protein: CASSLAGDGSPLHF
clone size: NA
J gene: TRBJ1-6
V gene: TRBV5-1
D gene: NA

CDR3 DNA: TGCGCCAGCAGCTTGCCCGGGACAGTTAATGAAAAACTGTTTTTT
CDR3 protein: CASSLPGTVNEKLFF
clone size: NA
J gene: TRBJ1-4
V gene: TRBV5-1
D gene: TRBD1

CDR3 DNA: TGCAGCGTCGAGAGACTAGCGGGCCCTTCCTACAATGAGCAGTTCTTC
CDR3 protein: CSVERLAGPSYNEQFF
clone size: NA
J gene: TRBJ2-1
V gene: TRBV29-1
D gene: TRBD2

CDR3 DNA: TGCAGCGTTGAAGCCCCGGAGGGCTCCTACGAGCAGTACTTC
CDR3 protein: CSVEAPEGSYEQYF
clone size: few
J gene: TRBJ2-7
V gene: TRBV29-1
D gene: NA

CDR3 DNA: TGCAGTGCTAGAGGCAGGACAGGTTCCTACGAGCAGTACTTC
CDR3 protein: CSARGRTGSYEQYF
clone size: NA
J gene: TRBJ2-7
V gene: TRBV20-1
D gene: TRBD1

CDR3 DNA: TGTGCCAGCAGTCAACAGGGGACGAACTATGGCTACACCTTC
CDR3 protein: CASSQQGTNYGYTF
clone size: many
J gene: TRBJ1-2
V gene: TRBV5-6
D gene: TRBD1

CDR3 DNA: TGTGCCAGCGGCGAGCGGGAGAATGAGCAGTTCTTC
CDR3 protein: CASGERENEQFF
clone size: NA
J gene: TRBJ2-1
V gene: TRBV12-3/TRBV12-4
D gene: TRBD2

CDR3 DNA: TGCAGTGCTAGCCGGGGACTAGCGGGACTCGAGCAGTTCTTC
CDR3 protein: CSASRGLAGLEQFF
clone size: few
J gene: TRBJ2-1
V gene: TRBV20-1
D gene: TRBD2

CDR3 DNA: TGTGCCAGCAGTTACTCGATAACGGCAGGGCGGCGTGGCTACACCTTC
CDR3 protein: CASSYSITAGRRGYTF
clone size: few
J gene: TRBJ1-2
V gene: TRBV6-5
D gene: NA

CDR3 DNA: TGCAGTGCTAGCAGGTTTGGGCAGGGGCGCTACGAGCAGTACTTC
CDR3 protein: CSASRFGQGRYEQYF
clone size: once
J gene: TRBJ2-7
V gene: TRBV20-1
D gene: NA

CDR3 DNA: TGTGCCACCAGTGATTCCGGGCCGATTTCCTACGAGCAGTACTTC
CDR3 protein: CATSDSGPISYEQYF
clone size: few
J gene: TRBJ2-7
V gene: TRBV24-1
D gene: NA

CDR3 DNA: TGTGCCAGCAGCTTAGGGCCGACCTACACCTTC
CDR3 protein: CASSLGPTYTF
clone size: NA
J gene: TRBJ1-2
V gene: TRBV7-9
D gene: NA

CDR3 DNA: TGTGCCAGCAGCCACGGGGGAGGCTCCTACAATGAGCAGTTCTTC
CDR3 protein: CASSHGGGSYNEQFF
clone size: many
J gene: TRBJ2-1
V gene: TRBV5-4
D gene: NA

CDR3 DNA: TGTGCCAGCAGCGAATCTGTGATCTCTGGGGCCAACGTCCTGACTTTC
CDR3 protein: CASSESVISGANVLTF
clone size: NA
J gene: TRBJ2-6
V gene: TRBV9
D gene: NA

CDR3 DNA: TGTGCCAGCTCACCACGAGTTCCCTACGAGCAGTACTTC
CDR3 protein: CASSPRVPYEQYF
clone size: NA
J gene: TRBJ2-7
V gene: TRBV18
D gene: NA

CDR3 DNA: TGCAATGCTCAGCGGGGTCGCGCAGATACGCAGTATTTT
CDR3 protein: CNAQRGRADTQYF
clone size: NA
J gene: TRBJ2-3
V gene: TRBV20-1
D gene: TRBD2

CDR3 DNA: TGTGCCAGTAGTATAATATACAGGGGGAACACTGAAGCTTTCTTT
CDR3 protein: CASSIIYRGNTEAFF
clone size: NA
J gene: TRBJ1-1
V gene: TRBV19
D gene: TRBD1

CDR3 DNA: TGTGCCAGCAGCTTAGATCTGGCGGGAGCTACGCAGTATTTT
CDR3 protein: CASSLDLAGATQYF
clone size: few
J gene: TRBJ2-3
V gene: TRBV11-3
D gene: TRBD2

CDR3 DNA: TGCGCCAGCAGTGCCAGCGGGACTGGCGCGGATACGCAGTATTTT
CDR3 protein: CASSASGTGADTQYF
clone size: NA
J gene: TRBJ2-3
V gene: TRBV10-1
D gene: TRBD2

CDR3 DNA: TGCAGCGTTGGACAGATCTACGAGCAGTACTTC
CDR3 protein: CSVGQIYEQYF
clone size: NA
J gene: TRBJ2-7
V gene: TRBV29-1
D gene: NA

CDR3 DNA: TGTGCCACCAGCAGAGAATCGGGAGTCGGGACGTCCTACGCGCAGTACTTC
CDR3 protein: CATSRESGVGTSYAQYF
clone size: few
J gene: TRBJ2-7
V gene: TRBV15
D gene: NA

CDR3 DNA: TGTGCCAGCAGCCTGGAGGTGGGACAGGGTGTATACTACGAGCAGTACTTC
CDR3 protein: CASSLEVGQGVYYEQYF
clone size: NA
J gene: TRBJ2-7
V gene: TRBV12-3/TRBV12-4
D gene: TRBD1

CDR3 DNA: TGTGCCAGCAGGATTGACAGCCCTAGCACAGATACGCAGTATTTT
CDR3 protein: CASRIDSPSTDTQYF
clone size: NA
J gene: TRBJ2-3
V gene: TRBV27
D gene: NA

CDR3 DNA: TGCAGTGCTAGAGATCACCTTACCGGGGAGCTGTTTTTT
CDR3 protein: CSARDHLTGELFF
clone size: once
J gene: TRBJ2-2
V gene: TRBV20-1
D gene: NA

CDR3 DNA: TGTGCCAGCAGCCTTATGATCACTAATGAAAAACTGTTTTTT
CDR3 protein: CASSLMITNEKLFF
clone size: NA
J gene: TRBJ1-4
V gene: TRBV7-2
D gene: NA

CDR3 DNA: TGTGCCAGTAGTATAGGGTCAGGACTAGAGGCCCAGTACTTC
CDR3 protein: CASSIGSGLEAQYF
clone size: NA
J gene: TRBJ2-5
V gene: TRBV19
D gene: TRBD2

CDR3 DNA: TGTGCCAGCAGCTTAGGTAGGACAGAGAACACTGAAGCTTTCTTT
CDR3 protein: CASSLGRTENTEAFF
clone size: NA
J gene: TRBJ1-1
V gene: TRBV7-9
D gene: NA

CDR3 DNA: TGTGCCAGCAGTTGGTTCGGGCAGTTGGAGACCCAGTACTTC
CDR3 protein: CASSWFGQLETQYF
clone size: NA
J gene: TRBJ2-5
V gene: TRBV12-3/TRBV12-4
D gene: NA

CDR3 DNA: TGTGCCAGCAGTCGCCCGGACCAAGAGACCCAGTACTTC
CDR3 protein: CASSRPDQETQYF
clone size: few
J gene: TRBJ2-5
V gene: TRBV3-1
D gene: NA

CDR3 DNA: TGTGCCAGCAGTCGGGGGGACAGGGACCTAGACTCCTACGAGCAGTACTTC
CDR3 protein: CASSRGDRDLDSYEQYF
clone size: few
J gene: TRBJ2-7
V gene: TRBV12-3/TRBV12-4
D gene: TRBD1

CDR3 DNA: TGCAGCGTTGGCCCGGGGACGTCCCTGTCAAACACTGAAGCTTTCTTT
CDR3 protein: CSVGPGTSLSNTEAFF
clone size: NA
J gene: TRBJ1-1
V gene: TRBV29-1
D gene: NA

CDR3 DNA: TGTGCCAGCAGAACAGGCAGGGGGCCAAAATCAGATACGCAGTATTTT
CDR3 protein: CASRTGRGPKSDTQYF
clone size: few
J gene: TRBJ2-3
V gene: TRBV6-5
D gene: TRBD1

CDR3 DNA: TGTGCCAGCAGCTTGAGGGGTCCGGGGACAGGAGCGGGCAATGAGCAGTACTTC
CDR3 protein: CASSLRGPGTGAGNEQYF
clone size: NA
J gene: TRBJ2-7
V gene: TRBV7-8
D gene: TRBD1

CDR3 DNA: TGTGCCAGCAGCTCCTCGATAGCGGGAGGGCCAGAGACCCAGTACTTC
CDR3 protein: CASSSSIAGGPETQYF
clone size: few
J gene: TRBJ2-5
V gene: TRBV2
D gene: TRBD2

CDR3 DNA: TGTGCCAGCTCCCCCCAGGGAGTGGCGGACAATGAGCAGTTCTTC
CDR3 protein: CASSPQGVADNEQFF
clone size: NA
J gene: TRBJ2-1
V gene: TRBV18
D gene: NA

CDR3 DNA: TGTGCCAGCAGCAACGGGGACAGGGAGATCTACGAGCAGTACTTC
CDR3 protein: CASSNGDREIYEQYF
clone size: NA
J gene: TRBJ2-7
V gene: TRBV7-2
D gene: TRBD1

CDR3 DNA: TGCAGCGTTGAGGAGCGGGAGCAATATACGCAGTATTTT
CDR3 protein: CSVEEREQYTQYF
clone size: few
J gene: TRBJ2-3
V gene: TRBV29-1
D gene: TRBD2

CDR3 DNA: TGCAGTGCTAGAGATCTTGGCGGGAGGGCCTCATATGAGCAGTTCTTC
CDR3 protein: CSARDLGGRASYEQFF
clone size: few
J gene: TRBJ2-1
V gene: TRBV20-1
D gene: TRBD2

CDR3 DNA: TGTGCCTCCGGGGAAGCGGGAGGGAAAGAGACCCAGTACTTC
CDR3 protein: CASGEAGGKETQYF
clone size: NA
J gene: TRBJ2-5
V gene: TRBV7-9
D gene: TRBD2

CDR3 DNA: TGTGCCAGCAGCTTAGTAGGTCAGGCCTCGGGTGGGGCCAACGTCCTGACTTTC
CDR3 protein: CASSLVGQASGGANVLTF
clone size: NA
J gene: TRBJ2-6
V gene: TRBV7-2
D gene: NA

CDR3 DNA: TGCGCCACCAGCTCCCCCGGCCGCAGGGGGCTTAACTATGGCTACACCTTC
CDR3 protein: CATSSPGRRGLNYGYTF
clone size: NA
J gene: TRBJ1-2
V gene: TRBV15
D gene: TRBD1

CDR3 DNA: TGTGCCAGCAGCCCATCCGCGAGGGGGCCCTACGAGCAGTACTTC
CDR3 protein: CASSPSARGPYEQYF
clone size: NA
J gene: TRBJ2-7
V gene: TRBV9
D gene: TRBD1

CDR3 DNA: TGCGCCAGCAGCCAAGAAGGGGGAGGGAGCTCCTACGAGCAGTACTTC
CDR3 protein: CASSQEGGGSSYEQYF
clone size: NA
J gene: TRBJ2-7
V gene: TRBV4-1
D gene: NA

CDR3 DNA: TGTGCCAGCAGCTCCTCGTACAATCACGAGCAGTACTTC
CDR3 protein: CASSSSYNHEQYF
clone size: few
J gene: TRBJ2-7
V gene: TRBV7-3
D gene: NA

CDR3 DNA: TGCAGTGCTAGGGGTACCCCTGCTCGGTACTTC
CDR3 protein: CSARGTPARYF
clone size: few
J gene: TRBJ2-4
V gene: TRBV20-1
D gene: NA

CDR3 DNA: TGTGCCAGCAGCTCGAAGACAGGGTCCTACGAGCAGTACTTC
CDR3 protein: CASSSKTGSYEQYF
clone size: NA
J gene: TRBJ2-7
V gene: TRBV7-9
D gene: TRBD1

CDR3 DNA: TGTGCCAGCAGCCACGGGGTAGGCTACGAGCAGTACTTC
CDR3 protein: CASSHGVGYEQYF
clone size: few
J gene: TRBJ2-7
V gene: TRBV27
D gene: NA

CDR3 DNA: TGCAGTGCCGAAACAGGACCCGTGGGAGAGACCCAGTACTTC
CDR3 protein: CSAETGPVGETQYF
clone size: NA
J gene: TRBJ2-5
V gene: TRBV20-1
D gene: NA